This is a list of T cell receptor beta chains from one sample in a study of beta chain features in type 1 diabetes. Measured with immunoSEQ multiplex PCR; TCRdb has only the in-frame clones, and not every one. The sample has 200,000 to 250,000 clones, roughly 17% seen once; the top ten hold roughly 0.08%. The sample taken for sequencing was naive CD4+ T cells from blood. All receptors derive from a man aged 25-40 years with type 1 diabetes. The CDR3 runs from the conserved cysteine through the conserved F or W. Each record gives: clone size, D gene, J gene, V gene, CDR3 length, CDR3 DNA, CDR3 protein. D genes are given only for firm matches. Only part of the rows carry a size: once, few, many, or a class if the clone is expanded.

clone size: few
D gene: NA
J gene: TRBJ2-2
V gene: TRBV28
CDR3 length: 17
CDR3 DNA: TGTGCCAGCAGTTTACGACGGCTACTCTCGAACACCGGGGAGCTGTTTTTT
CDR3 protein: CASSLRRLLSNTGELFF

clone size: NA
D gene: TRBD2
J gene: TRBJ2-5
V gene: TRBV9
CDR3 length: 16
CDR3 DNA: TGTGCCAGCAGCGTAGAAGCGGGAGGAGTCGGAGAGACCCAGTACTTC
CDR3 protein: CASSVEAGGVGETQYF

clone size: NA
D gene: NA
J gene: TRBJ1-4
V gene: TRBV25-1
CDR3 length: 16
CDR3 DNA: TGTGCCAGCAGTGAATACCCCCGGGACAACGACGAAAAACTGTTTTTT
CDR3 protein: CASSEYPRDNDEKLFF

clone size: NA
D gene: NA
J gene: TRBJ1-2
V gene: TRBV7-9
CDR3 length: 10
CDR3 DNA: TGTGCCAGCAATGAGGATGGCTACACCTTC
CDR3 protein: CASNEDGYTF

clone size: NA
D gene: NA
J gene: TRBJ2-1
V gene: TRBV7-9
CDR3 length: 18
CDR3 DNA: TGTGCCAGCAGCTCCCCACCTGTCTCGGGAAGCGCTAACAATGAGCAGTTCTTC
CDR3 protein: CASSSPPVSGSANNEQFF

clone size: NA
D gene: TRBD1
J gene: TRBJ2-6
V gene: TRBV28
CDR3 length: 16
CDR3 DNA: TGTGCCAGCACTCCTGGGACAGCCTCTGGGGCCAACGTCCTGACTTTC
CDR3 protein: CASTPGTASGANVLTF

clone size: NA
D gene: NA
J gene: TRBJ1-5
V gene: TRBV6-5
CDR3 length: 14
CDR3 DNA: TGTGCCAGCAGTACGGGGGAAGGCAATCAGCCCCAGCATTTT
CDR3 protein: CASSTGEGNQPQHF

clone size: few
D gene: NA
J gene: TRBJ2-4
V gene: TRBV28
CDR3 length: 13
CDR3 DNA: TGTGCCAGCTTACGACAGGAGGGAAACATTCAGTACTTC
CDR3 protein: CASLRQEGNIQYF

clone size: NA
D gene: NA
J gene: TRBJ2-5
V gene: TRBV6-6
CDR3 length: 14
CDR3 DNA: TGTGCCAGCAGCCTGGACTATTCGGGCAAGCCCCAGTACTTC
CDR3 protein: CASSLDYSGKPQYF

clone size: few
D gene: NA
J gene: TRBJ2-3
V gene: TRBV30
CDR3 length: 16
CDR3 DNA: TGTGCCTGGAGTGGCGGACACCTTGGGAGCACAGATACGCAGTATTTT
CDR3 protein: CAWSGGHLGSTDTQYF

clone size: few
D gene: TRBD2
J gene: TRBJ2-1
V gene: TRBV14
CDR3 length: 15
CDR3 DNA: TGTGCCAGCAGTAGCGGGCTCCCGGTATACAATGAGCAGTTCTTC
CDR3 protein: CASSSGLPVYNEQFF

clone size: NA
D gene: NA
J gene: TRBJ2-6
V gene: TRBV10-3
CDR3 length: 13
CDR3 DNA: TGTGCCATCAGTGACGAAGGGCCGACCGTCCTGACTTTC
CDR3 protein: CAISDEGPTVLTF

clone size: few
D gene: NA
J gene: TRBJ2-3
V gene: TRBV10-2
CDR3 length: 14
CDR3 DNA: TGCGCCAGCAGTGCGGCCTCACACACAGATACGCAGTATTTT
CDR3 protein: CASSAASHTDTQYF

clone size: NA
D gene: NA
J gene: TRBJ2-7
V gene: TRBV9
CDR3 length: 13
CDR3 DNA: TGTGCCAGCAGCGTAAGTGAAGTTCAGGCGCAGTACTTC
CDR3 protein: CASSVSEVQAQYF

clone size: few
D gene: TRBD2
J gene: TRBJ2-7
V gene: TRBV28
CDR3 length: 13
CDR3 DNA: TGTGCCAGCAGTAGTAGCGGGTCCTACGAGCAGTACTTC
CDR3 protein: CASSSSGSYEQYF

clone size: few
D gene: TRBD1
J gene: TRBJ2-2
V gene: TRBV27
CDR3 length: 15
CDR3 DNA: TGTGCCAGCAGTCCGGGGACAGCCGGCACCGGGGAGCTGTTTTTT
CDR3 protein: CASSPGTAGTGELFF

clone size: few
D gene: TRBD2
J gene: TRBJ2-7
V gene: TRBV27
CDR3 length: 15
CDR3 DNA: TGTGCCAGCAGCTACGGGACTAGCGGTTCCTACGAGCAGTACTTC
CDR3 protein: CASSYGTSGSYEQYF

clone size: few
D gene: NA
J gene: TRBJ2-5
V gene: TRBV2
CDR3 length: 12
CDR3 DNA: TGTGCCAGCACCGAAAGTGGGGAGACCCAGTACTTC
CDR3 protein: CASTESGETQYF

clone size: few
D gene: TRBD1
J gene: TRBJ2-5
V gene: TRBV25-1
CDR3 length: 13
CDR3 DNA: TGTGCCAGTTACGGACAGGACCAAGAGACCCAGTACTTC
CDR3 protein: CASYGQDQETQYF

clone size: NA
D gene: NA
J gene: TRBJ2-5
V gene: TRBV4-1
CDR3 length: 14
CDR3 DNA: TGCGCCAGCAGCCCACGGACAGACCAAGAGACCCAGTACTTC
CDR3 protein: CASSPRTDQETQYF

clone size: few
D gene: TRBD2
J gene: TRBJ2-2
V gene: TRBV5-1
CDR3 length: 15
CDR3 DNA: TGCGCCAGCCAACAAGCGGGAGTGAACACCGGGGAGCTGTTTTTT
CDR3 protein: CASQQAGVNTGELFF

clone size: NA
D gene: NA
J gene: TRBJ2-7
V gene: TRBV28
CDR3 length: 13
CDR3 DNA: TGTGCCAGCTGTGAAGGAGTATCCTACGAGCAGTACTTC
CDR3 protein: CASCEGVSYEQYF

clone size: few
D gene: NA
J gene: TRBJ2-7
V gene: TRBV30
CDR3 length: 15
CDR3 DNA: TGTGCCTGGAGTGTACAGGGCCTGGACTTCTACGAGCAGTACTTC
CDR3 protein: CAWSVQGLDFYEQYF

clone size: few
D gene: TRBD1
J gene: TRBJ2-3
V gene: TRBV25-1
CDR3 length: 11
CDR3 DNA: TGTGCCAGCAGCCGGACAGGGTCGCAGTATTTT
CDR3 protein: CASSRTGSQYF

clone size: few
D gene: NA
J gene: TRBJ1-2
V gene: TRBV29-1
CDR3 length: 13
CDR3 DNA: TGCAGCGTGGAGGGGGGCCTTGGGTATGGCTACACCTTC
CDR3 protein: CSVEGGLGYGYTF

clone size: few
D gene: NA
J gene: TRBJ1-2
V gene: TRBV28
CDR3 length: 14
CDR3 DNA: TGTGCCAGCAGCGTTACCGGCCTGGGCTATGGCTACACCTTC
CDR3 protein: CASSVTGLGYGYTF

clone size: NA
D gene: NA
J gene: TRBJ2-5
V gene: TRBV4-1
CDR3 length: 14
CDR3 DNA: TGCGCCAGCACCCGAGTGGAGGGGCTCGGGACCCAGTACTTC
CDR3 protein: CASTRVEGLGTQYF

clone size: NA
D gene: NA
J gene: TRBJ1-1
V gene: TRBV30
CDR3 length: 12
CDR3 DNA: TGTGCCTGGAGTCTCCCGGGAACTGAAGCTTTCTTT
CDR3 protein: CAWSLPGTEAFF

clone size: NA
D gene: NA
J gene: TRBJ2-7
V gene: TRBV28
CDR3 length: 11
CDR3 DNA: TGTGCCAGCAGTTACCGCTACGAGCAGTACTTC
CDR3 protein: CASSYRYEQYF

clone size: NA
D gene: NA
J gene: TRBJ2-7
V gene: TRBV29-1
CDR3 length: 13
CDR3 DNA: TGCAGCGTACCCAGGCGCCATACGTACGAGCAGTACTTC
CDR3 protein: CSVPRRHTYEQYF

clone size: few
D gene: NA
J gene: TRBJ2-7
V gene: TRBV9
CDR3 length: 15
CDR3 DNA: TGTGCCAGCAGCGTAGAACCAGGGCGCTCCTACGAGCAGTACTTC
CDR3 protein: CASSVEPGRSYEQYF

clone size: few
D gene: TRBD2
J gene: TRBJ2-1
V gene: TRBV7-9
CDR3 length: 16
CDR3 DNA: TGTGCCAGCAGCTACCCAACTAGCGGGAGGCGCAATGAGCAGTTCTTC
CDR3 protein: CASSYPTSGRRNEQFF

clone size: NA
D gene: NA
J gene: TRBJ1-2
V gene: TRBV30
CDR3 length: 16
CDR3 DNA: TGTGCCTGGAGTGTACCCGGGCGGAGAGCTAACTATGGCTACACCTTC
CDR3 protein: CAWSVPGRRANYGYTF

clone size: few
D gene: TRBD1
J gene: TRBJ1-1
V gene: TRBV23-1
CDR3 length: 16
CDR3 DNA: TGCGCCAGCAGTCAATCACTGGACAGGATGGGCTGTGAAGCTTTCTTT
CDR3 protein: CASSQSLDRMGCEAFF

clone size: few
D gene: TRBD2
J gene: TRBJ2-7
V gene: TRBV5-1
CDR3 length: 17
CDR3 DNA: TGCGCCAGCAGCTTGGGCCTAGCGGGAGTAAGTGCCTACGAGCAGTACTTC
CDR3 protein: CASSLGLAGVSAYEQYF

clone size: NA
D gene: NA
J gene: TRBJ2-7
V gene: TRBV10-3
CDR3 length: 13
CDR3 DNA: TGTGCCATCCGACAGGGAGGGCCCTACGAGCAGTACTTC
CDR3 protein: CAIRQGGPYEQYF

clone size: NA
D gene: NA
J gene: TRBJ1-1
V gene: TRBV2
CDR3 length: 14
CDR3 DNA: TGTGCCAGCATCTGGGAACAGGGGAACACTGAAGCTTTCTTT
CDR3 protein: CASIWEQGNTEAFF

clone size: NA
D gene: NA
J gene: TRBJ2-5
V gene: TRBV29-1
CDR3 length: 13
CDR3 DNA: TGCAGCGCCACCGGACAGTCCCAAGAGACCCAGTACTTC
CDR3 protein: CSATGQSQETQYF

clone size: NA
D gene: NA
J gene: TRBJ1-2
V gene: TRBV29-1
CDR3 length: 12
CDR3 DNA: TGCAGCGTGGAGCAGGGGTTCTATGGCTACACCTTC
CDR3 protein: CSVEQGFYGYTF